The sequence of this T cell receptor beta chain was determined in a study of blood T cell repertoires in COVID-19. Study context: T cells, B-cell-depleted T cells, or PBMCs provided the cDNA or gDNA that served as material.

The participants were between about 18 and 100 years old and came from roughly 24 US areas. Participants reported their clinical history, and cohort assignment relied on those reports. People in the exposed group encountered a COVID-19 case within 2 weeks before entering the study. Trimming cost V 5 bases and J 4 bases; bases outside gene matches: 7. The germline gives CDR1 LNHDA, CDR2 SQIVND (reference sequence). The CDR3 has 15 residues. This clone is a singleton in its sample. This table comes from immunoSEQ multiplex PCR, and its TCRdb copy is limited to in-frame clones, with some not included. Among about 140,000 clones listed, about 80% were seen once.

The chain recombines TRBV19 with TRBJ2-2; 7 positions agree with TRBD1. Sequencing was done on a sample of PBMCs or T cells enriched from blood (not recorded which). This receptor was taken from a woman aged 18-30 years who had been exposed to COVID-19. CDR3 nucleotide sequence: TGTGCCAGTAGTTCAGCAGGGGGTCCCACCGGGGAGCTGTTTTTT. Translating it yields CASSSAGGPTGELFF.